One and the same sample provided the 27 T cell receptor beta chains below, sequenced in a study of identical twins. MiXCR, run by TCRdb on the 5' RACE reads, gives a single entry per CDR3 protein. Here the sample spans hundreds of thousands of distinct CDR3 sequences, 21% being singletons. The data were also submitted as part of a second study, on T cells expressing NK-cell markers.

The specimen was PBMCs. These receptors all stem from a woman aged 18-29 years in good health.

This clonotype was counted a few times. Since a much larger clone is just one base distant, this may be a read error. This rearrangement joins TRBV5-6 to TRBJ1-1; D uncertain. Germline loops: CDR1 SGHDT, CDR2 YYEEEE. There are 11 residues in the CDR3. The V gene lost 4 bases and the J gene lost 6 bases, with 7 bases spanning the gap. The CDR3 loop reads CASSQEAEAFF. The CDR3 DNA follows: TGTGCCAGCAGCCAGGAGGCTGAAGCTTTCTTT.

The rearrangement links TRBV30 to TRBJ1-4, with D tentatively TRBD1 (6 bases). Germline values: CDR1 GTSNPN, CDR2 SVGIG (reference sequence). This CDR3 contains 16 residues. The ends were cut back, 2 bases at V and 5 bases at J, with 18 bases in the middle. The CDR3 DNA sequence: TGTGCCTGGAGTAGGGGGGAAGGGGTTTCGAATGAAAAACTGTTTTTT. It specifies CAWSRGEGVSNEKLFF.

The chain is built from TRBV20-1 and TRBJ1-1, with TRBD1 matching 11 bases. The CDR3 consists of 14 residues. From germline, CDR1 is DFQATT and CDR2 SNEGSKA (reference sequence). Germline trimming cut 0 bases from V and 8 bases from J; bases unmatched to any gene: 5. In DNA, the CDR3 is TGCAGTGCTAGAGATTGGGACAGGGGGAGGGAAGCTTTCTTT. Translated: CSARDWDRGREAFF.

The chain couples TRBV25-1 to TRBJ2-3; 7 bases agree with TRBD2. V was clipped by 2 bases and J by 0 bases; unmatched bases: 5. From germline, CDR1 is MGHDK and CDR2 SYGVNS. CDR3 length: 16 amino acids. This CDR3 is CASSERRGVSTDTQYF. CDR3 in DNA: TGTGCCAGCAGTGAACGCCGGGGGGTTAGCACAGATACGCAGTATTTT.

The rearrangement joins TRBV7-9 to TRBJ2-7, with D perhaps TRBD2 (6 bases). CDR3 size: 15 residues. Germline assignment: CDR1 SEHNR and CDR2 FQNEAQ (reference sequence). V was trimmed by 5 bases and J by 2 bases, leaving 16 bases between them. The CDR3 coding sequence is TGTGCCAGCAGCCCCCCGGGGGAGCGAACCTACGAGCAGTACTTC. Encoded protein: CASSPPGERTYEQYF.

The chain carries TRBV20-1 and TRBJ2-2; 7 positions agree with TRBD2. The V and J ends lost 3 bases and 3 bases, in that order; junction bases with no gene match: 7. This CDR3 comprises 15 residues. Germline CDR1 reads DFQATT; CDR2 reads SNEGSKA (reference sequence). The CDR3 reads CSARPPAGHTGELFF. CDR3 DNA: TGCAGTGCTAGGCCCCCAGCGGGGCACACCGGGGAGCTGTTTTTT.

This clonotype was counted at least ten times. The chain links TRBV20-1 to TRBJ1-1; unclear D gene. Germline V gene data show CDR1 as DFQATT and CDR2 as SNEGSKA (reference sequence). The germline V and J ends were trimmed by 2 bases and 0 bases, with 7 bases remaining between them. The CDR3 has 13 amino acids. The DNA for the CDR3 is TGCAGTGCTAGACGGCAGCTGAACACTGAAGCTTTCTTT. It encodes CSARRQLNTEAFF.

The CDR3 bases are TGTGCCAGCAGCAAGTGGACAGCAACTAATGAAAAACTGTTTTTT. It yields the protein CASSKWTATNEKLFF. The chain uses TRBV9 and TRBJ1-4; tentatively, D is TRBD1 (6 bases). Germline CDR1 and CDR2: SGDLS and YYNGEE. V lost 4 bases and J lost 0, with 10 bases in between. The CDR3 covers 15 residues.

This chain links TRBV6-2 or TRBV6-3 with TRBJ2-7, with D unclear. Germline V gene data show CDR1 as MNHEY and CDR2 as SVGEGT. With 0 bases removed from V and 5 bases from J, the gap between germline ends came to 14 bases. This CDR3 spans 15 amino acids. This CDR3 is CASSYSLNPANEQYF. The CDR3 DNA follows: TGTGCCAGCAGTTACTCGTTGAACCCAGCCAACGAGCAGTACTTC.

The chain links TRBV20-1 to TRBJ2-5; D not certain. With 4 bases removed from V and 5 bases from J, the gap between germline ends came to 14 bases. CDR1 is DFQATT, CDR2 SNEGSKA, per germline (reference sequence). The CDR3 extends over 13 amino acids. The CDR3 DNA follows: TGCAGTGCTACCCGGACCCTTGCGGAGACCCAGTACTTC. It yields the protein CSATRTLAETQYF.

This chain connects TRBV5-1 to TRBJ2-5, with 9 bases that match TRBD1. CDR1 is SGHRS, CDR2 YFSETQ, per germline. The CDR3 runs to 15 residues. V shed 0 bases and J 5 bases; nucleotides not matched to a gene: 5. The CDR3 DNA is TGCGCCAGCAGCTTGGAGTGGACAGGGGATGAGACCCAGTACTTC. Amino acid sequence: CASSLEWTGDETQYF.

This clonotype was observed a few times. V is TRBV29-1 and J is TRBJ1-1, with 11 bases identical to TRBD1. Germline-derived CDR1 and CDR2 are SQVTM and ANQGSEA. Germline trimming cut 6 bases from V and 5 bases from J; bases unmatched to any gene: 5. This CDR3 is built from 13 residues. Here the CDR3 DNA reads TGCAGCGTAGGGACAGGGGGAGAGACTGAAGCTTTCTTT. Residues: CSVGTGGETEAFF.

This rearrangement joins TRBV20-1 to TRBJ2-3; 7 nucleotides agree with TRBD1. The length of the CDR3 is 14 residues. V was pared by 6 bases and J by 2 bases, with 8 bases of the junction left unmatched. Germline V CDR1 and CDR2: DFQATT, SNEGSKA (reference sequence). For the CDR3, the DNA is TGCAGTGCAAGCTACGACAGGGTCACAGATACGCAGTATTTT. Its protein is CSASYDRVTDTQYF.

Comments on this clonotype: This CDR3 fails to terminate in the conserved phenylalanine or tryptophan, so it likely reflects a read error. The J gene is TRBJ2-3, the V gene TRBV29-1; tentatively, D is TRBD1 or TRBD2 (5 bases each). This CDR3 comprises 14 residues. From germline, CDR1 is SQVTM and CDR2 ANQGSEA. V was shortened by 6 bases and J by 2 bases, with 15 bases between the two germline ends. The CDR3 DNA reads TGCAGCGTGGGGTCCGAGGGGACCACAGATACGCAGTATTTG. It translates to CSVGSEGTTDTQYL.

The chain links TRBV7-2 to TRBJ2-3, with D hard to call. Germline loops: CDR1 SGHTA, CDR2 FQGNSA. V was clipped by 1 base and J by 6 bases, with 8 bases between them. The CDR3 spans 13 residues. CDR3 loop: CASSLENADTQYF. The CDR3 bases are TGTGCCAGCAGCTTAGAGAACGCGGATACGCAGTATTTT.

This chain connects TRBV20-1 to TRBJ2-1; either TRBD1 or TRBD2 may supply D (5 bases each). This CDR3 spans 12 amino acids. Trimming took off 7 bases at V and 6 bases at J, with 13 bases between the two ends. Per germline, CDR1 DFQATT and CDR2 SNEGSKA (reference sequence). This CDR3 reads CSVSRDGNEQFF. CDR3 DNA: TGCAGTGTCAGCCGGGACGGCAATGAGCAGTTCTTC.

Only a few counts were recorded for this clonotype. This chain uses TRBV20-1 with TRBJ2-1; possibly TRBD2 for D (7 bases). V was trimmed by 3 bases and J by 0 bases, leaving 9 bases between them. CDR3 size: 14 residues. From germline, CDR1 is DFQATT and CDR2 SNEGSKA (reference sequence). The CDR3 bases are TGCAGTGCTAGCGGGGGGCCCTCCTACAATGAGCAGTTCTTC. It codes for CSASGGPSYNEQFF.

This clonotype has only a few counts. CDR3 loop: CASSPGGSGTGELFF. The CDR3 DNA reads as TGTGCCAGCAGCCCGGGAGGTTCGGGGACCGGGGAGCTGTTTTTT. The chain employs TRBV6-2 or TRBV6-3 and TRBJ2-2; TRBD2 agrees at 7 bases. The CDR3 consists of 15 residues. Germline V lookup: CDR1 MNHEY, CDR2 SVGEGT. The V segment lost 6 bases and the J segment 5 bases; nucleotides outside the gene matches: 9.

This clonotype was detected only a few times. The genes are TRBV9 and TRBJ2-7; D assignment may be TRBD1 or TRBD2 (6 bases each). Trimming left V 0 bases short and J 2 bases short, with 12 bases between. The CDR3 has 15 amino acids. The germline V gene encodes CDR1 SGDLS and CDR2 YYNGEE. This CDR3 is CASSVASGAAYEQYF. Here the CDR3 DNA reads TGTGCCAGCAGCGTAGCGTCGGGGGCGGCCTACGAGCAGTACTTC.

There are many counts of this clonotype. This rearrangement joins TRBV5-5 to TRBJ2-5; no clear D gene. Germline assignment: CDR1 SGHKS and CDR2 YYEKEE (reference sequence). V lost 6 bases to trimming and J lost 1 base, with 13 bases between them. The CDR3 spans 14 residues. CDR3 nucleotide sequence: TGTGCCAGCACCCTACTCGGACCCCAAGAGACCCAGTACTTC. Protein sequence: CASTLLGPQETQYF.

This chain links TRBV12-3 or TRBV12-4 with TRBJ2-1; D is undetermined. The V end was cut by 5 bases, the J end by 7 bases, with 15 bases between. The CDR3 spans 14 residues. CDR3 DNA: TGTGCCAGCAGTGCCGAATTGAGTATAAATGAGCAGTTCTTC. It is translated as CASSAELSINEQFF.

This clonotype has a handful of counts. V usage is TRBV20-1 and J usage is TRBJ2-7, with 9 bases aligning to TRBD2. The V gene's germline CDR1 is DFQATT and CDR2 SNEGSKA (reference sequence). This CDR3 spans 15 amino acids. With V trimmed by 3 bases and J by 3 bases, 9 bases remained unmatched. The CDR3 DNA is TGCAGTGCTAGCCCCGCGACTAGCGGTGGCTACGAGCAGTACTTC. Translating it yields CSASPATSGGYEQYF.

This clonotype was counted between two and nine times. This chain joins TRBV9 and TRBJ2-6; D is uncertain. There are 13 residues in the CDR3. From germline, CDR1 is SGDLS and CDR2 YYNGEE. V was pared by 7 bases and J by 4 bases, with 9 bases between. CDR3: CASQSGGANVLTF. As DNA, the CDR3 is TGTGCCAGCCAATCCGGAGGGGCCAACGTCCTGACTTTC.

The CDR3 reads CSARVSGGNIQYF. CDR3 bases: TGCAGTGCTAGAGTGTCAGGGGGGAACATTCAGTACTTC. The J gene is TRBJ2-4, the V gene TRBV20-1, with a tentative D call TRBD1 (7 bases). Germline CDR1 is DFQATT and CDR2 is SNEGSKA (reference sequence). This CDR3 spans 13 amino acids. V shed 1 base and J shed 7 bases, with 11 bases lying between them.

The chain joins TRBV7-9 to TRBJ2-1; 15 bases map to TRBD2. The length of the CDR3 is 13 residues. V lost 11 bases to trimming and J lost 4 bases; unmatched junction nucleotides: 0. CDR1 and CDR2 from the germline V gene are SEHNR and FQNEAQ (reference sequence). CDR3 sequence: CAGLAGGYNEQFF. As DNA, the CDR3 is TGTGCCGGACTAGCGGGAGGGTACAATGAGCAGTTCTTC.

The CDR3 nucleotides read TGCGCCAGCGGCGGGGGGGCCCCTGAGCAGTTCTTC. It is translated as CASGGGAPEQFF. This chain links TRBV5-1 with TRBJ2-1; 9 positions match TRBD2. Unmatched junction bases numbered 5, after V lost 7 bases and J lost 9 bases. The CDR3 spans 12 residues. CDR1 is SGHRS and CDR2 is YFSETQ in the germline V gene. The whole variable domain, filled in from reference TRBV5-1 and TRBJ2-1, reads KAGVTQTPRYLIKTRGQQVTLSCSPISGHRSVSWYQQTPGQGLQFLFEYFSETQRNKGNFPGRFSGRQFSNSRSEMNVSTLELGDSALYLCASGGGAPEQFFGPGTRLTVL.

This clonotype was seen a handful of times. The gene calls are TRBV4-3 and TRBJ2-7; possibly TRBD2 for D (5 bases). Deletions cut 0 bases from V and 2 bases from J, with 11 bases between. CDR3 size: 15 residues. Germline values: CDR1 LGHNA, CDR2 YSLEER. CDR3 loop: CASSQDNPGTYEQYF. DNA for the CDR3: TGCGCCAGCAGCCAAGATAACCCGGGGACCTACGAGCAGTACTTC.